This section outlines one T cell receptor beta chain sequence together with its context. The antigen remains undetermined. Treatment of any kind had been given to no patient before thyroid surgery. The CDR3 has 12 amino acids. Germline CDR1 reads WNHNN; CDR2 reads SYGVQD (reference sequence). Trimming took off 4 bases at V and 12 bases at J, with 15 bases between the two ends. This sample is drawn from a study of metastatic and nonmetastatic thyroid tumors. Study-wide background: Comparison of repertoires was carried out across blood and tumor or nodule tissue from malignant and benign thyroid patients.

General study findings and limits: For both blood and tumor, malignant thyroid tumors reportedly showed significantly higher TCR beta diversity than benign nodules did.

Authors' data handling: A distant-metastasis classifier for papillary thyroid cancer was built using CDR3 differences across clinicopathological groups. TCRdb reassembled clones from the PCR reads with MiXCR. In this record, the V and J calls reflect TCRdb's handling and not the investigators' own analysis. This table has some 28,000 clones, more than 20% appearing once. This receptor was taken from a female donor with papillary thyroid cancer or a benign thyroid nodule (not recorded which). Some clones in this sample may be carry-over from other donors' samples. The chain couples TRBV10-1 to TRBJ1-1; D gene uncertain. Sequencing was done on a sample of blood. CDR3 nucleotides: TGCGCCAGCAGTGGGTCATTGACCGAATCTTTCTTT. Translation gives CASSGSLTESFF.